The 7 T cell receptor beta chains below were found in one sample sequenced in a study of OX40 agonist ivuxolimab in advanced cancers. Assay used: immunoSEQ multiplex PCR; TCRdb lists only in-frame clones, some missing. The sample has some 77,000 clones, over 85% seen once. The sequencing here drew on CD4+ or CD8+ T cells sorted from blood, taken in a trial of the OX40 agonist ivuxolimab. The receptors here all came from an adult with an advanced solid tumor such as melanoma, head and neck, liver or kidney cancer.

The V call is TRBV2, the J call TRBJ2-3, with D uncertain. This CDR3 has 12 residues. CDR1 SNHLY and CDR2 FYNNEI come from the germline V gene. V was clipped by 5 bases and J by 5 bases, with 8 bases between them. CDR3 in DNA: TGTGCCAGCAGTTGGATTGGAGATACGCAGTATTTT. Translated, it gives CASSWIGDTQYF. The whole variable domain, remainder taken from reference TRBV2 and TRBJ2-3, is EPEVTQTPSHQVTQMGQEVILRCVPISNHLYFYWYRQILGQKVEFLVSFYNNEISEKSEIFDDQFSVERPDGSNFTLKIRSTKLEDSAMYFCASSWIGDTQYFGPGTRLTVL.

The genes are TRBV15 and TRBJ2-3; 9 bases line up with TRBD1. After removal of 4 bases from V and 1 base from J, the junction contained 6 bases not matched to a gene. This CDR3 has 16 residues. Germline V lookup: CDR1 LNHNV, CDR2 YYDKDF (reference sequence). The CDR3 DNA sequence: TGTGCCACCAGCACGGGGACAGGGTCTGGCACAGATACGCAGTATTTT. Its translation is CATSTGTGSGTDTQYF. The entire variable domain, with the rest obtained from reference TRBV15 and TRBJ2-3, is as follows: DAMVIQNPRYQVTQFGKPVTLSCSQTLNHNVMYWYQQKSSQAPKLLFHYYDKDFNNEADTPDNFQSRRPNTSFCFLDIRSPGLGDTAMYLCATSTGTGSGTDTQYFGPGTRLTVL.

This sequence joins TRBV29-1 and TRBJ2-2; D not resolved. V was pared by 7 bases and J by 7 bases, with 16 bases between. The CDR3 runs to 13 residues. CDR1 and CDR2 (germline): SQVTM, ANQGSEA. The CDR3 loop reads CSGEARANGELFF. CDR3 bases: TGCAGCGGCGAGGCCCGGGCGAACGGGGAGCTGTTTTTT.

The chain couples TRBV7-2 to TRBJ2-3; 13 bases are a match to TRBD2. Germline V lookup: CDR1 SGHTA, CDR2 FQGNSA. This CDR3 is 16 amino acids long. Germline trimming cut 3 bases from V and 4 bases from J; bases unmatched to any gene: 4. CDR3 region: CASSFRLAGGADTQYF. The DNA for the CDR3 is TGTGCCAGCAGCTTCCGACTAGCGGGAGGTGCAGATACGCAGTATTTT.

V usage is TRBV5-1 and J usage is TRBJ2-5; D remains ambiguous. The CDR3 runs 14 residues. The V gene's germline CDR1 is SGHRS and CDR2 YFSETQ. Trimming took off 0 bases at V and 5 bases at J, with 11 bases between the two ends. In DNA form, the CDR3 reads TGCGCCAGCAGCTTGGATGCGATAGGCGAGACCCAGTACTTC. Its translation: CASSLDAIGETQYF.

This chain uses TRBV7-2 with TRBJ1-2; D is ambiguous. V was trimmed by 5 bases and J by 8 bases, leaving 15 bases between them. There are 13 residues in the CDR3. Germline CDR1 reads SGHTA; CDR2 reads FQGNSA. The CDR3, as DNA: TGTGCCAGCAGCCTTCTCGGGCATGGCGGCTACACCTTC. Encoded protein: CASSLLGHGGYTF.

The chain has TRBV27 and TRBJ1-2, with D possibly matching TRBD1 (6 bases). V was shortened by 6 bases and J by 7 bases, with 18 bases between the two germline ends. The germline V gene encodes CDR1 MNHEY and CDR2 SMNVEV (reference sequence). The CDR3 runs 14 residues. CDR3 residues: CASSPTGSSGGYTF. For the CDR3, the DNA is TGTGCCAGCAGCCCGACAGGATCTTCAGGTGGCTACACCTTC.